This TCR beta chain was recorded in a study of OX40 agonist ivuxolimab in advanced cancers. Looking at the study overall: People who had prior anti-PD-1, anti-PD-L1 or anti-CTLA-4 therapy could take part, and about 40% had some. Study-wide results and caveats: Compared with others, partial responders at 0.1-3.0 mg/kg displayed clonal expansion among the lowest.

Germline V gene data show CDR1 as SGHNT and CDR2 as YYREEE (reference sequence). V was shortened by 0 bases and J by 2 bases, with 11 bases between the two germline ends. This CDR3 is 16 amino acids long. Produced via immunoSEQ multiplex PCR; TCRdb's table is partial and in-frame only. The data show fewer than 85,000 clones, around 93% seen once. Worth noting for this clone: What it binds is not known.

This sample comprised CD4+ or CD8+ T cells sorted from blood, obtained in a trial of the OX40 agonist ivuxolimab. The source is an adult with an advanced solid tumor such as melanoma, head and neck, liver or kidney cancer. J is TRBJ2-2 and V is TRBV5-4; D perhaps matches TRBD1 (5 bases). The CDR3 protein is CASSLAAGPNTGELFF. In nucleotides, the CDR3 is TGTGCCAGCAGCTTGGCGGCAGGGCCAAACACCGGGGAGCTGTTTTTT.